The 32 T cell receptor beta chains below come from one sample, sequenced in a study of tumor and adjacent non-tumor tissue in lung cancer. The library came from three nested PCR rounds adapted from ARM-PCR protocols. A single record per CDR3 protein comes from TCRdb applying MiXCR to the multiplex PCR reads. The sample shows approximately 75,000 distinct CDR3 sequences, over 70% of them seen only once. RNA was extracted from bulk tissue without any cell sorting. Sequencing used lung tumor tissue. Receptors were obtained from a woman aged 45-60 years with non-small cell lung cancer.

A note on this clonotype: The junction and the germline gene differ at one end; a read error may be behind it. The chain links TRBV28 to TRBJ1-4; D is ambiguous. Germline values: CDR1 MDHEN, CDR2 SYDVKM. This CDR3 contains 13 residues. For the CDR3, the DNA is TGTGCCAGCAGCCGGACGGGAAGTGAAAAACTGCTTTTT. This sequence encodes CASSRTGSEKLLF.

On this clonotype itself: The germline gene is not matched at one end of the junction; a read error may be the cause. The V gene is TRBV10-2, the J gene TRBJ1-5; D not certain. CDR3 length equals 16 residues. CDR1 WSHSY and CDR2 SAAADI come from the germline V gene. The CDR3, as DNA: TGCGCCAGCAGTGAGTCAGGACTTCTCCTCTGTCAGCCCCATCATTTT. It is translated as CASSESGLLLCQPHHF.

As regards this clonotype: Since a much larger clone is just one base distant, this may be a read error. This sequence joins TRBV28 and TRBJ1-5; weak D call: TRBD1 (6 bases). The V gene's germline CDR1 is MDHEN and CDR2 SYDVKM. The V end was cut by 1 base, the J end by 3 bases, with 13 bases between. There are 16 residues in the CDR3. The CDR3 loop is CASSLYGQSHNQPQHF. CDR3 DNA: TGTGCCAGCAGTTTATACGGACAGAGCCACAATCAGCCCCAGCATTTT.

This clonotype has just one count. An end of the junction does not agree with germline; a read error may underlie this. V gene TRBV4-2 combines with J gene TRBJ1-5; 7 bases line up with TRBD1. From germline, CDR1 is LGHNA and CDR2 YNFKEQ. The CDR3 consists of 22 residues. The CDR3 DNA reads as TGTGCCAGCTGCCAAGTCCCTACGGGAAATACAGGGGTAGCCTATAGCAATCAGCCCCAGCATTTT. Translated, it gives CASCQVPTGNTGVAYSNQPQHF.

Remarks on this clonotype: Relative to the germline gene, one junction end is altered; a read error may explain this. The chain carries TRBV11-3 and TRBJ2-2; 11 positions agree with TRBD2. Germline V CDR1 and CDR2: SGHNT, YENEEA. This CDR3 is 14 amino acids long. As DNA, the CDR3 is TGTGCCAGCAACCTAGCGGGGGGCGCCGGGGAGCTGTCTTTT. Translated, it gives CASNLAGGAGELSF.

With respect to this clonotype: Germline and junction disagree at one end, which may indicate a read error. The chain uses TRBV12-3 or TRBV12-4 and TRBJ2-2; tentatively, D is TRBD2 (5 bases). The CDR3 has 16 residues. The DNA of the CDR3 is TGTGCCAGCAGTTCCCTTTGCATAGAAGCCACCGGGGAACTGTTTTTT. Amino acid sequence: CASSSLCIEATGELFF.

V gene TRBV10-3 combines with J gene TRBJ2-1; 8 nucleotides align to TRBD1. The J segment lost 8 bases and the V segment lost 9 bases, leaving 9 bases of the junction unmatched. Germline V gene data show CDR1 as ENHRY and CDR2 as SYGVKD. This CDR3 region has 13 residues. The CDR3: CAISPDREHEQFF. DNA for the CDR3: TGTGCCATTAGTCCGGACAGGGAGCATGAGCAGTTCTTC.

Only one count was recorded for this clonotype. The CDR3 coding sequence is TGTGCCAGCAGCCTGCTGATGCCGGGAACTGAAGCTTTCTTT. Translation: CASSLLMPGTEAFF. V and J are TRBV11-2 and TRBJ1-1; the D is unclear. CDR3 length: 14 residues. Germline CDR1 reads SGHAT; CDR2 reads FQNNGV. V was trimmed by 5 bases and J by 5 bases, leaving 15 bases between them. The complete variable domain, with remaining parts taken from reference TRBV11-2 and TRBJ1-1, reads EAGVAQSPRYKIIEKRQSVAFWCNPISGHATLYWYQQILGQGPKLLIQFQNNGVVDDSQLPKDRFSAERLKGVDSTLKIQPAKLEDSAVYLCASSLLMPGTEAFFGQGTRLTVV.

This clonotype has ten or more counts. J is TRBJ1-5 and V is TRBV28, with TRBD1 matching 9 bases. In germline, CDR1 is MDHEN, CDR2 SYDVKM. The CDR3 runs 15 residues. V gave up 3 bases and J gave up 2 bases; unmatched junction bases: 2. DNA for the CDR3: TGTGCCAGCAGTTTGACAGGGGGAGGCAATCAGCCCCAGCATTTT. Protein product: CASSLTGGGNQPQHF.

Comment on this clonotype: Since no conserved phenylalanine or tryptophan closes the CDR3, a read error is the likely cause. DNA of the CDR3: TGTGTCAGCAGCTTAGCGGCCTACGAGCAGTACATC. It yields the protein CVSSLAAYEQYI. The chain employs TRBV11-2 and TRBJ2-7; D may be TRBD2 (6 bases). This CDR3 is built from 12 residues. Per the germline V gene, CDR1 is SGHAT and CDR2 is FQNNGV.

Concerning this clonotype itself: Because it lacks the conserved phenylalanine or tryptophan at the end, this CDR3 is likely a read error. The gene calls are TRBV11-2 and TRBJ2-7; D call uncertain. CDR1 and CDR2 (germline): SGHAT, FQNNGV. The CDR3 consists of 12 residues. The CDR3 nucleotides are TGTGTCAGTAGCTTAAGCTCTACGAAGCAGTACTAC. Translation gives CVSSLSSTKQYY.

As concerns this clonotype: The final CDR3 position lacks the conserved phenylalanine or tryptophan, pointing to a likely read error. The chain employs TRBV12-3 or TRBV12-4 and TRBJ1-5; D not resolved. This CDR3 is 14 amino acids long. V was cut by 2 bases and J by 3 bases, with 8 bases left in between. CDR3 DNA: TGTGCCAGCAGTTTAAGGGAAAACAATCAGCCCCAGCATATT. Residues: CASSLRENNQPQHI.

This clonotype was observed a few times. At one boundary the junction diverges from the germline segment, which might be a read error. V and J are TRBV11-2 and TRBJ2-5, with a tentative D call TRBD2 (5 bases). This CDR3 is built from 13 residues. Germline V lookup: CDR1 SGHAT, CDR2 FQNNGV. The CDR3 DNA follows: TGTGTCAGCGGCTTATCCAGGTTGGAGACCCAGTACTTC. Its translation: CVSGLSRLETQYF.

As concerns this clonotype: One junction end disagrees with the germline gene, perhaps due to a read error. The V and J genes are TRBV7-8 and TRBJ2-1; D ambiguous. The CDR3 runs 18 residues. Germline-derived CDR1 and CDR2 are SGHVS and FQNEAQ. This chain's CDR3 is CASSLEGWPRAAYNEQFF. In nucleotides, the CDR3 is TGTGCCAGCAGTTTAGAAGGGTGGCCTCGGGCTGCCTACAATGAGCAGTTCTTC.

Of note for this clonotype: This may be a read error, as it is one base from a much larger clone. The V and J genes are TRBV20-1 and TRBJ2-5, with no clear D. There are 14 residues in the CDR3. Germline V gene data show CDR1 as DFQATT and CDR2 as SNEGSKA (reference sequence). The CDR3 here is CSASTWTNQEIQYF. In DNA, the CDR3 is TGCAGTGCTAGTACTTGGACCAACCAAGAGATCCAGTACTTC.

On this clonotype: One end of the junction does not line up with germline, which may come from a read error. V usage is TRBV4-1 and J usage is TRBJ2-7; possibly TRBD2 for D (6 bases). The CDR3 is 16 amino acids. The germline V gene has CDR1 MGHRA and CDR2 YSYEKL. In nucleotides, the CDR3 is TGCACCAGCAGCCAAGGAGGGGTAAACAATCACTACGAGCAGTATTTC. Translating it yields CTSSQGGVNNHYEQYF.

Comment on this clonotype: No conserved phenylalanine or tryptophan is present at the end of the CDR3, so a read error is the likely explanation. The chain couples TRBV5-1 to TRBJ1-1; 7 bases align to TRBD1. Germline-derived CDR1 and CDR2 are SGHRS and YFSETQ. This CDR3 is 14 amino acids long. DNA for the CDR3: TGCACCAGCAGCTCACAGACAGGGAATACTGAAGCTTTCGTT. The encoded protein is CTSSSQTGNTEAFV.

The chain has TRBV6-1 and TRBJ2-1; no definite D call. This CDR3 spans 14 amino acids. Germline V gives CDR1 MNHNS, CDR2 SASEGT. Trimming removed 3 bases from V and 8 bases from J, with 14 bases in between. CDR3 nucleotide sequence: TGTGCCAGCAGTGATCCTGCTAGTTACGATGAGCAGTTCTTC. The encoded protein is CASSDPASYDEQFF.

This chain connects TRBV24-1 to TRBJ2-5; tentatively, D is TRBD2 (6 bases). The V and J ends lost 1 base and 1 base respectively, with 12 bases between them. Germline-derived CDR1 and CDR2 are KGHDR and SFDVKD. The CDR3 sequence is 16 residues long. CDR3 in amino acids: CATSDFDRGFQETQYF. CDR3 coding DNA: TGTGCCACCAGTGATTTCGATCGGGGGTTCCAAGAGACCCAGTACTTC.

A word on this clonotype: This CDR3 is missing its conserved last phenylalanine or tryptophan, likely due to a read error. V usage is TRBV12-3 or TRBV12-4 and J usage is TRBJ2-7; 7 bases are a match to TRBD2. Trimming removed 10 bases from V and 1 base from J; junction bases left unmatched: 13. The CDR3 totals 15 residues. CDR3 sequence (DNA): TGTGCCAACAGCCGTTCGTGGGGGGGGTCCTACGAGCAGTACATC. It is translated as CANSRSWGGSYEQYI.

The J gene is TRBJ1-5, the V gene TRBV28, with D possibly TRBD1 on 5 matching bases. The CDR3 covers 18 residues. CDR1 MDHEN and CDR2 SYDVKM come from the germline V gene. The CDR3 nucleotides are TGTGTCAGGAGTTCCCCCCTGGCAGGGCTCCTTAGCAATCAGCCCCAGCATTTT. Translated, it gives CVRSSPLAGLLSNQPQHF.

The rearrangement joins TRBV6-1 to TRBJ2-7; a weak D match, TRBD2 (5 bases). The germline CDR1 and CDR2 sequences are MNHNS and SASEGT. Trimming cost V 2 bases and J 6 bases, with 17 bases left between them. The CDR3 has 15 amino acids. The CDR3: CASSELGSLASEQYF. In nucleotides, the CDR3 is TGTGCCAGCAGTGAACTTGGATCTCTAGCCTCCGAGCAGTACTTC.

This clonotype has at least ten counts. The chain is built from TRBV29-1 and TRBJ2-5; D unresolved. V lost 3 bases to trimming and J lost 5 bases, with 13 bases between them. Germline CDR1 and CDR2: SQVTM and ANQGSEA. The CDR3 loop spans 13 amino acids. CDR3 sequence reads: CSVDHRESETQYF. DNA of the CDR3: TGCAGCGTTGATCATAGGGAATCGGAGACCCAGTACTTC.

As for this clonotype: Germline is not matched at one junction end, which may reflect a read error. The J gene is TRBJ2-5, the V gene TRBV29-1, with D maybe TRBD1 (5 bases). The CDR3 loop spans 12 amino acids. Looked up from germline, CDR1 is SQVTM and CDR2 is ANQGSEA. The DNA for the CDR3 is TGCAGCGTTGTTAGACAGATCGAGACTCAGTACTTC. It translates to CSVVRQIETQYF.

Concerning this clonotype itself: Compared with germline, one end of the junction differs, possibly owing to a read error. The chain couples TRBV11-2 to TRBJ2-3, with D perhaps TRBD1 (5 bases). The CDR3 covers 15 residues. Germline V gene sequence: CDR1 SGHAT, CDR2 FQNNGV. CDR3 sequence (DNA): TGTGCCAGCAGCTCTAAACAGGATAGCATAAATACACAGTATTTT. This gives the protein CASSSKQDSINTQYF.

Written as DNA, the CDR3 is TGTGCCAGCCGGACAGGGGGGTACGAGCAGTACTTC. Protein sequence: CASRTGGYEQYF. The chain has TRBV2 and TRBJ2-7, with 10 bases matching TRBD1. V was clipped by 8 bases and J by 4 bases; unmatched bases: 2. The CDR3 spans 12 residues. CDR1 and CDR2 (germline): SNHLY, FYNNEI.

Concerning this clonotype itself: The junction shows a germline mismatch at one end, possibly a read error. This sequence joins TRBV6-2 or TRBV6-3 and TRBJ2-2; D is unresolved. Germline lookup yields CDR1 MNHEY and CDR2 SVGEGT. This CDR3 is built from 13 residues. CDR3 DNA sequence: TGTACCAGTAGTTACTCAGACGCCGGGGAGCTGTTTTTT. It encodes CTSSYSDAGELFF.

Details on this clonotype: The conserved phenylalanine or tryptophan is not found at the CDR3 terminus, so this likely reflects a read error. The chain carries TRBV12-3 or TRBV12-4 and TRBJ2-1, with TRBD2 identical over 7 bases. The CDR3 sequence is 14 residues long. V was pared by 7 bases and J by 9 bases, with 12 bases of the junction left unmatched. Here the CDR3 DNA reads TGTGCCAGCAAGGATGGGTCGGGACTAACTGAGCAGTTCCTC. Its translation: CASKDGSGLTEQFL.

Note on this clonotype: Mismatch with germline at one junction end may stem from a read error. This chain links TRBV29-1 with TRBJ1-1; TRBD1 matches at 8 bases. CDR3 length: 14 amino acids. Germline CDR1 and CDR2: SQVTM and ANQGSEA. CDR3 residues: CSIGWGQDNTEAFF. The CDR3 DNA reads as TGCAGCATTGGGTGGGGACAGGACAACACTGAAGCATTCTTT. Complete variable domain (other parts from reference TRBV29-1 and TRBJ1-1): SAVISQKPSRDICQRGTSLTIQCQVDSQVTMMFWYRQQPGQSLTLIATANQGSEATYESGFVIDKFPISRPNLTFSTLTVSNMSPEDSSIYLCSIGWGQDNTEAFFGQGTRLTVV.

Of note for this clonotype: A read error is possible here, since a much larger clone lies one base away. The chain is built from TRBV14 and TRBJ2-3; TRBD2 aligns across 8 bases. Per germline, CDR1 SGHDN and CDR2 FVKESK. This CDR3 is built from 13 residues. The CDR3 here is CAISQERSGRFSF. The CDR3 DNA sequence: TGTGCCATCAGCCAAGAAAGGAGCGGGAGATTTAGTTTT.

The J gene is TRBJ2-7, the V gene TRBV7-9; 9 nucleotides agree with TRBD1. J lost 0 bases, V lost 1 base, and 4 bases had no gene match. Germline lookup yields CDR1 SEHNR and CDR2 FQNEAQ (reference sequence). The CDR3 totals 16 residues. CDR3 region: CASSLGLGQGSYEQYF. CDR3 coding DNA: TGTGCCAGCAGCTTAGGTCTGGGACAGGGCTCCTACGAGCAGTACTTC.

The CDR3 loop reads CTVRTRRPPVHMAKNIQYF. Written as DNA, the CDR3 is TGTACAGTCAGAACCCGACGGCCCCCTGTACATATGGCCAAAAACATTCAGTACTTC. The chain uses TRBV10-3 and TRBJ2-4; D not certain. Germline V gives CDR1 ENHRY, CDR2 SYGVKD. The CDR3 is 19 residues long.